Presented here are 19 T cell receptor beta chains from one specimen sequenced in a study of blood T cell repertoires in COVID-19. Only in-frame clones appear in the TCRdb table, and some are missing; sequencing was by immunoSEQ multiplex PCR. This sample has roughly 150,000 clones, with about four fifths found just once. Sequenced sample: peripheral blood. Receptors were obtained from a woman older than 75 with acute or convalescent COVID-19.

The chain recombines TRBV5-4 with TRBJ2-1, with 14 nucleotides matching TRBD2. The CDR3 contains 18 residues. Trimming removed 4 bases from V and 1 base from J; junction bases left unmatched: 7. Germline CDR1 is SGHNT and CDR2 is YYREEE (reference sequence). The CDR3 is CASSPGTSGGVSYNEQFF. Here the CDR3 DNA reads TGTGCCAGCAGCCCCGGGACTAGCGGGGGTGTTTCCTACAATGAGCAGTTCTTC.

CDR3 DNA: TGTGCCAGCAGTTCCTCGGGACACCTCTACGAGCAGTACTTC. The encoded protein is CASSSSGHLYEQYF. This sequence joins TRBV6-5 and TRBJ2-7; D is perhaps TRBD1 (6 bases). The CDR3 totals 14 residues. From germline, CDR1 is MNHEY and CDR2 SVGAGI. The V end was cut by 4 bases, the J end by 3 bases, with 13 bases between.

The chain links TRBV6-2 or TRBV6-3 to TRBJ2-2, with D possibly TRBD2 on 5 matching bases. Trimming took 2 bases from V and 0 from J, leaving 16 bases between them. The CDR3 sequence is 18 residues long. CDR1 and CDR2 (germline): MNHEY, SVGEGT. Written as DNA, the CDR3 is TGTGCCAGCAGTTACCCCCAAGGACGGGGAGCGAACACCGGGGAGCTGTTTTTT. Residues: CASSYPQGRGANTGELFF.

The genes are TRBV5-1 and TRBJ2-1; D may be TRBD2 (5 bases). Germline CDR1 SGHRS, CDR2 YFSETQ. This CDR3 spans 16 amino acids. Trimming took 2 bases from V and 8 from J, leaving 20 bases between them. The CDR3 DNA reads as TGCGCCAGCAGCTTTCTGAGGGTCTCGATACGGGATGAGCAGTTCTTC. This encodes CASSFLRVSIRDEQFF.

The J gene is TRBJ2-3, the V gene TRBV5-1, with D maybe TRBD2 (5 bases). CDR1 and CDR2 from the germline V gene are SGHRS and YFSETQ. This CDR3 spans 16 amino acids. Trimming cost V 5 bases and J 0 bases, with 16 bases left between them. In DNA form, the CDR3 reads TGCGCCAGCAGAGCGGCGCGTGGTACTAGCACAGATACGCAGTATTTT. Residues: CASRAARGTSTDTQYF.

This chain connects TRBV15 to TRBJ1-5, with a possible D match to TRBD1 (5 bases). The CDR3 consists of 14 residues. V lost 9 bases and J lost 4, with 16 bases in between. Germline V gives CDR1 LNHNV, CDR2 YYDKDF (reference sequence). The CDR3 nucleotides are TGTGCCACGAACAAGGACATTTGGAATCAGCCCCAGCATTTT. Protein: CATNKDIWNQPQHF.

The chain links TRBV6-2 or TRBV6-3 to TRBJ2-4; TRBD1 might be the D (5 bases). The V end was cut by 1 base, the J end by 6 bases, with 7 bases between. The CDR3 covers 13 residues. The germline gives CDR1 MNHEY, CDR2 SVGEGT. As DNA, the CDR3 is TGTGCCAGCAGTTACTTTAGGGGAAACATTCAGTACTTC. It codes for CASSYFRGNIQYF.

The chain uses TRBV4-3 and TRBJ2-2, with TRBD2 as a possible D gene (5 bases). Germline V lookup: CDR1 LGHNA, CDR2 YSLEER. Trimming removed 1 base at V and 1 base at J, with 10 bases between. The CDR3 runs to 16 residues. CDR3 residues: CASSQAPGGNTGELFF. Written as DNA, the CDR3 is TGCGCCAGCAGCCAAGCCCCTGGAGGGAACACCGGGGAGCTGTTTTTT.

The chain links TRBV19 to TRBJ1-2; perhaps TRBD1 as D (6 bases). Trimming cost V 3 bases and J 3 bases, with 8 bases left between them. CDR3 length: 13 residues. Germline V gene sequence: CDR1 LNHDA, CDR2 SQIVND (reference sequence). The DNA of the CDR3 is TGTGCCAGTAGTATGGCAGGGGACTATGGCTACACCTTC. Amino acid sequence: CASSMAGDYGYTF.

The V call is TRBV12-3 or TRBV12-4, the J call TRBJ1-1; D ambiguous. Trimming took off 3 bases at V and 3 bases at J, with 8 bases between the two ends. The CDR3 runs to 13 residues. The DNA of the CDR3 is TGTGCCAGCAGTTTTTCCCAGGACACTGAAGCTTTCTTT. Translation: CASSFSQDTEAFF.

The J gene is TRBJ2-6, the V gene TRBV7-9; 7 bases are a match to TRBD1. The J segment lost 3 bases and the V segment lost 5 bases, leaving 4 bases of the junction unmatched. Germline V gene lookup returns CDR1 SEHNR and CDR2 FQNEAQ (reference sequence). The CDR3 length is 15 residues. The CDR3 DNA reads TGTGCCAGCAGCCCCAGGACAGGTGGGGCCAACGTCCTGACTTTC. Protein product: CASSPRTGGANVLTF. Complete variable domain (other parts from reference TRBV7-9 and TRBJ2-6): DTGVSQNPRHKITKRGQNVTFRCDPISEHNRLYWYRQTLGQGPEFLTYFQNEAQLEKSRLLSDRFSAERPKGSFSTLEIQRTEQGDSAMYLCASSPRTGGANVLTFGAGSRLTVL.

CDR3 nucleotides: TGTGCCAGCAGACGGGACAGGGGATTTTATGGCTACACCTTC. This encodes CASRRDRGFYGYTF. The rearrangement joins TRBV9 to TRBJ1-2, with 10 positions matching TRBD1. The germline gives CDR1 SGDLS, CDR2 YYNGEE. This CDR3 comprises 14 residues. V shed 5 bases, J shed 5 bases, and the junction held 6 bases outside the gene matches.

The chain carries TRBV6-2 or TRBV6-3 and TRBJ2-5, with 10 bases lining up with TRBD1. Germline CDR1 is MNHEY and CDR2 is SVGEGT. There are 15 residues in the CDR3. J was trimmed by 6 bases and V by 4 bases; bases with no gene match: 8. CDR3 nucleotides: TGTGCCAGCAGTTTTCCGGGACAGGGGTTTCAGACCCAGTACTTC. Protein: CASSFPGQGFQTQYF.

This clone showed up just a few times. V is TRBV5-1 and J is TRBJ2-5, with 14 bases identical to TRBD2. Germline V gene data show CDR1 as SGHRS and CDR2 as YFSETQ. The J segment lost 3 bases and the V segment lost 4 bases, leaving 2 bases of the junction unmatched. CDR3 size: 15 residues. The CDR3 region has the DNA TGCGCCAGCAGCGGGACTAGCGGGGGAAAAGAGACCCAGTACTTC. It codes for CASSGTSGGKETQYF.

V and J are TRBV19 and TRBJ2-1; a weak D match, TRBD1 (5 bases). The germline gives CDR1 LNHDA, CDR2 SQIVND (reference sequence). The CDR3 sequence is 13 residues long. V lost 4 bases and J 9 bases, leaving 13 bases between the germline ends. DNA of the CDR3: TGTGCCAGTAGTACGACCTCGGACACTGAGCAGTTCTTC. It specifies CASSTTSDTEQFF.

This rearrangement joins TRBV2 to TRBJ2-7, with TRBD2 identical over 13 bases. CDR1 and CDR2 (germline): SNHLY, FYNNEI. This CDR3 comprises 15 residues. The V and J ends lost 1 base and 6 bases, in that order; junction bases with no gene match: 3. CDR3: CASSEGRLAGGEQYF. The CDR3 nucleotides read TGTGCCAGCAGTGAAGGTCGACTAGCGGGAGGCGAGCAGTACTTC. Full variable domain (remainder filled in from reference TRBV2 and TRBJ2-7): EPEVTQTPSHQVTQMGQEVILRCVPISNHLYFYWYRQILGQKVEFLVSFYNNEISEKSEIFDDQFSVERPDGSNFTLKIRSTKLEDSAMYFCASSEGRLAGGEQYFGPGTRLTVT.

The rearrangement links TRBV29-1 to TRBJ2-7; a weak D match, TRBD1 (7 bases). With 6 bases removed from V and 4 bases from J, the gap between germline ends came to 22 bases. Germline-derived CDR1 and CDR2 are SQVTM and ANQGSEA. This CDR3 comprises 15 residues. CDR3 protein: CSVMTGLEGYYEQYF. CDR3 coding DNA: TGCAGCGTAATGACAGGGTTGGAGGGTTATTACGAGCAGTACTTC.

The V gene is TRBV18, the J gene TRBJ1-2; D unclear. V was trimmed by 6 bases and J by 2 bases, leaving 10 bases between them. CDR1 is KGHSH and CDR2 is LQKENI in the germline V gene. The CDR3 covers 13 residues. The CDR3 loop reads CASSPDANYGYTF. CDR3 sequence (DNA): TGTGCCAGCTCCCCTGATGCGAACTATGGCTACACCTTC.

This chain joins TRBV4-1 and TRBJ2-3, with 10 bases matching TRBD2. The CDR3 contains 15 residues. Germline CDR1 is MGHRA and CDR2 is YSYEKL. J was trimmed by 3 bases and V by 4 bases; bases with no gene match: 4. The DNA of the CDR3 is TGCGCCAGCAGCCCTAGCGGGAGTAGGACAGATACGCAGTATTTT. Translated: CASSPSGSRTDTQYF.